This passage covers 14 T cell receptor beta chains from one sample sequenced in a study of blood T cell repertoires in COVID-19. TCRdb keeps only in-frame clones here, not all; method: immunoSEQ multiplex PCR. The sample carries 200,000 to 300,000 clones, 85% to 90% recorded once. Sequencing input: peripheral blood. All receptors come from a middle-aged woman with acute or convalescent COVID-19.

The rearrangement links TRBV5-1 to TRBJ2-2; perhaps TRBD1 as D (6 bases). The CDR3 extends over 16 amino acids. Trimming stripped 3 bases from V and 3 bases from J, with 15 bases between. Germline V gene sequence: CDR1 SGHRS, CDR2 YFSETQ. CDR3 in amino acids: CASSSLQGRDTGELFF. DNA of the CDR3: TGCGCCAGCAGCTCGCTACAGGGTCGGGACACCGGGGAGCTGTTTTTT.

The V gene is TRBV2, the J gene TRBJ1-5; 10 nucleotides align to TRBD1. Trimming cost V 2 bases and J 7 bases; bases outside gene matches: 11. This CDR3 contains 17 residues. CDR1 and CDR2 from the germline V gene are SNHLY and FYNNEI. DNA of the CDR3: TGTGCCAGCAGTGAAAGGAGGACAGGGGGTTCGGGACAGCCCCAGCATTTT. It encodes CASSERRTGGSGQPQHF.

The chain couples TRBV5-6 to TRBJ2-5, with 9 positions matching TRBD1. J was trimmed by 2 bases and V by 2 bases; bases with no gene match: 1. Germline CDR1 and CDR2: SGHDT and YYEEEE. The CDR3 extends over 14 amino acids. The CDR3 DNA reads TGTGCCAGCAGCTTCGGGACAGGGCAAGAGACCCAGTACTTC. It encodes CASSFGTGQETQYF.

This sequence joins TRBV2 and TRBJ2-1, with 7 bases that match TRBD1. The V gene's germline CDR1 is SNHLY and CDR2 FYNNEI. With V trimmed by 4 bases and J by 6 bases, 6 bases remained unmatched. CDR3 length: 14 residues. The CDR3 DNA sequence: TGTGCCAGCAGTGGGGGACAGATCTCCAATGAGCAGTTCTTC. Translated: CASSGGQISNEQFF.

This chain joins TRBV5-1 and TRBJ1-2; possible D gene TRBD1, 5 bases. The CDR3 has 13 amino acids. V dropped 1 base and J dropped 4 bases, with 8 bases sitting between them. In germline, CDR1 is SGHRS, CDR2 YFSETQ. The CDR3 nucleotides are TGCGCCAGCAGCTTGACAGGCTCCTATGGCTACACCTTC. It encodes CASSLTGSYGYTF. Variable domain in full (rest from reference TRBV5-1 and TRBJ1-2): KAGVTQTPRYLIKTRGQQVTLSCSPISGHRSVSWYQQTPGQGLQFLFEYFSETQRNKGNFPGRFSGRQFSNSRSEMNVSTLELGDSALYLCASSLTGSYGYTFGSGTRLTVV.

In nucleotides, the CDR3 is TGTGCCAGCAGCGCCGGGACTAGCGCCTTTGATGAGCAGTTCTTC. Encoded protein: CASSAGTSAFDEQFF. V is TRBV9 and J is TRBJ2-1; 10 nucleotides line up with TRBD2. Losses at the gene ends were 3 bases for V and 8 bases for J; bases not matched to a gene: 8. The CDR3 contains 15 residues. In germline, CDR1 is SGDLS, CDR2 YYNGEE.

This clone appeared a single time. As DNA, the CDR3 is TGTGCCAGCAGCCGGGTGGCTGAAGCTTTCTTT. Encoded protein: CASSRVAEAFF. The rearrangement joins TRBV9 to TRBJ1-1; D unclear. The germline V and J ends were trimmed by 4 bases and 6 bases, with 7 bases remaining between them. This CDR3 region has 11 residues. Germline-derived CDR1 and CDR2 are SGDLS and YYNGEE.

Only one count was recorded for this clone. This sample includes further DNA sequences coding for the same CDR3. The chain is built from TRBV9 and TRBJ1-1; D is perhaps TRBD1 (5 bases). V shed 1 base and J shed 1 base, with 5 bases lying between them. The CDR3 extends over 13 amino acids. Germline V gene lookup returns CDR1 SGDLS and CDR2 YYNGEE. This CDR3 is CASSVRGNTEAFF. The CDR3 DNA reads as TGTGCCAGCAGCGTAAGGGGGAACACTGAAGCTTTCTTT.

The V gene is TRBV15, the J gene TRBJ1-5; 8 nucleotides match TRBD1. CDR1 and CDR2 from the germline V gene are LNHNV and YYDKDF (reference sequence). The CDR3 loop spans 14 amino acids. V trimming: 3 bases; J trimming: 6 bases; junction bases outside the gene matches: 4. CDR3 amino acids: CATSRDRALQPQHF. The DNA of the CDR3 is TGTGCCACCAGCAGGGACAGGGCCCTTCAGCCCCAGCATTTT.

The rearrangement links TRBV2 to TRBJ1-5, with D possibly TRBD1 on 6 matching bases. Trimming stripped 5 bases from V and 1 base from J, with 15 bases between. The length of the CDR3 is 16 residues. Germline V CDR1 and CDR2: SNHLY, FYNNEI. CDR3 region: CASSNPGDLSNQPQHF. The CDR3 DNA reads as TGTGCCAGCAGTAACCCAGGGGACCTAAGCAATCAGCCCCAGCATTTT.

This clone was counted only a few times. V is TRBV19 and J is TRBJ1-3; 7 positions agree with TRBD1. V gave up 2 bases and J gave up 1 base; unmatched junction bases: 8. The CDR3 sequence is 17 residues long. The germline V gene has CDR1 LNHDA and CDR2 SQIVND (reference sequence). The CDR3 DNA reads TGTGCCAGTAGTATATTCGGGGACAGCCTGTCTGGAAACACCATATATTTT. The encoded protein is CASSIFGDSLSGNTIYF.

The table lists this clone with many counts. The chain has TRBV2 and TRBJ1-5; D unresolved. Germline values: CDR1 SNHLY, CDR2 FYNNEI. The CDR3 contains 15 residues. Trimming left V 6 bases short and J 0 bases short, with 12 bases between. The CDR3 coding sequence is TGTGCCAGCAGCCTACAGCCCGTTAGCAATCAGCCCCAGCATTTT. Translating it yields CASSLQPVSNQPQHF.

A single count supports this clone. The rearrangement joins TRBV7-2 to TRBJ1-1, with no clear D. CDR1 and CDR2 from the germline V gene are SGHTA and FQGNSA. The V gene lost 1 base and the J gene lost 0 bases, with 6 bases spanning the gap. This CDR3 has 14 residues. The CDR3 coding sequence is TGTGCCAGCAGCTTAGGCACTATGAACACTGAAGCTTTCTTT. Translation: CASSLGTMNTEAFF.

This sequence joins TRBV7-2 and TRBJ2-5, with D possibly TRBD2 on 6 matching bases. V was pared by 5 bases and J by 3 bases, with 10 bases between. The CDR3 is 13 amino acids. Germline CDR1 reads SGHTA; CDR2 reads FQGNSA. The CDR3 protein is CASSPTREETQYF. DNA of the CDR3: TGTGCCAGCAGCCCGACTAGAGAAGAGACCCAGTACTTC.